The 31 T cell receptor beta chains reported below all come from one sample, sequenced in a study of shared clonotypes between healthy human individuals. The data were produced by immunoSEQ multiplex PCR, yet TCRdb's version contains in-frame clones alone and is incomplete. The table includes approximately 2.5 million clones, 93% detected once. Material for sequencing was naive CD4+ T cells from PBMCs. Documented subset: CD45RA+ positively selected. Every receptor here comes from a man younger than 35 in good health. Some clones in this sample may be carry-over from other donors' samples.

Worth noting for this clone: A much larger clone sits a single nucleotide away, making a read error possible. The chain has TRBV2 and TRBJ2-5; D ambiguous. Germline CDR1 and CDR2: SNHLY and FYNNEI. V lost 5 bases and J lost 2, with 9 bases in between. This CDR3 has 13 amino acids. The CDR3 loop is CASSWRRQETQYF. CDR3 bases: TGTGCCAGCAGTTGGCGGCGACAAGAGACCCAGTACTTC.

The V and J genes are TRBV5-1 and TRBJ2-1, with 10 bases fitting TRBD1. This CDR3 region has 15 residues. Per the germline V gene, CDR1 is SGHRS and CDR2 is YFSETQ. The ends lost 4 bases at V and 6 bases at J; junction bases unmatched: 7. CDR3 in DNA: TGCGCCAGCAGCGCAACCGGGACAGGGGTCAATGAGCAGTTCTTC. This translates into CASSATGTGVNEQFF.

In nucleotides, the CDR3 is TGTGCCAGCAGTGAAAGTCACGGGGTTCGGGCTAGCAATCAGCCCCAGCATTTT. It specifies CASSESHGVRASNQPQHF. V is TRBV6-1 and J is TRBJ1-5; D ambiguous. This CDR3 is 18 amino acids long. Germline CDR1 is MNHNS and CDR2 is SASEGT. Trimming stripped 2 bases from V and 0 bases from J, with 17 bases between.

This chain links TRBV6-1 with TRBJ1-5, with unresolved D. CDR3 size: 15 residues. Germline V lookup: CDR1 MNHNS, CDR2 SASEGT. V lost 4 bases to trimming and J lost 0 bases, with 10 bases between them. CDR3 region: CASSVQPNSNQPQHF. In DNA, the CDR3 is TGTGCCAGCAGTGTACAGCCGAATAGCAATCAGCCCCAGCATTTT.

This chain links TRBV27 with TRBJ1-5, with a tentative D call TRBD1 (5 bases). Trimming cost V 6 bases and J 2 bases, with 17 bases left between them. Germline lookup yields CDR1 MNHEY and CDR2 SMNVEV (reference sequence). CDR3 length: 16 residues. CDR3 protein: CASRPDQGRGNQPQHF. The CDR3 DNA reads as TGTGCCAGCAGACCAGATCAGGGCAGAGGCAATCAGCCCCAGCATTTT.

This chain's CDR3 is CASKIGRGLTRELFF. In nucleotides, the CDR3 is TGTGCCAGCAAAATAGGCAGGGGGCTTACCAGGGAGCTGTTTTTT. The chain recombines TRBV6-1 with TRBJ2-2, with 8 bases matching TRBD1. Germline V lookup: CDR1 MNHNS, CDR2 SASEGT. The CDR3 sequence is 15 residues long. J was trimmed by 9 bases and V by 7 bases; bases with no gene match: 13.

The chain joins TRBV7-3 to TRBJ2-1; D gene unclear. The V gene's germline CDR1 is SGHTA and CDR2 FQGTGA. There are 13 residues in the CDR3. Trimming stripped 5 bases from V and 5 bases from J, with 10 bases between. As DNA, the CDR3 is TGTGCCAGCAGCCGTGCAGGAAACAATGAGCAGTTCTTC. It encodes CASSRAGNNEQFF. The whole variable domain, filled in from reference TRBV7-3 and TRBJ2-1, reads GAGVSQTPSNKVTEKGKYVELRCDPISGHTALYWYRQSLGQGPEFLIYFQGTGAADDSGLPNDRFFAVRPEGSVSTLKIQRTERGDSAVYLCASSRAGNNEQFFGPGTRLTVL.

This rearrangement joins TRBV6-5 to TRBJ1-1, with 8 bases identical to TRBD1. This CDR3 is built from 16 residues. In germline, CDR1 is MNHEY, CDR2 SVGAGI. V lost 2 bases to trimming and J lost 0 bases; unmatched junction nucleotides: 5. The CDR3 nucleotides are TGTGCCAGCAGTTACGCCAGGGGGCGGGTGAACACTGAAGCTTTCTTT. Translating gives CASSYARGRVNTEAFF.

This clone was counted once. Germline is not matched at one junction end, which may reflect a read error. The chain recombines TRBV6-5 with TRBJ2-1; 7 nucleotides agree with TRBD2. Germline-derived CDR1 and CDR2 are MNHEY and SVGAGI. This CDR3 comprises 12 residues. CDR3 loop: CASSSLPGGKVF. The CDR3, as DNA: TGTGCCAGCAGTTCCCTCCCGGGGGGTAAGGTCTTC.

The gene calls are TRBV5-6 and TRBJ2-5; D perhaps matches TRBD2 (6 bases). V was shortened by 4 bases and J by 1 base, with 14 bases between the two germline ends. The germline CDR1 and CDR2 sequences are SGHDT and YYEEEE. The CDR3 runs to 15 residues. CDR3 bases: TGTGCCAGCAGCGATCAAAAGGAGGGCCAAGAGACCCAGTACTTC. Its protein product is CASSDQKEGQETQYF.

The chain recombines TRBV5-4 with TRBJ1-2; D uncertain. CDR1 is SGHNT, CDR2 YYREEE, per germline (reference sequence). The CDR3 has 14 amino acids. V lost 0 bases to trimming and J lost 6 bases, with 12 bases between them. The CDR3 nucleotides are TGTGCCAGCAGCTTGGGGTTCCCCCCCAATGGCTACACCTTC. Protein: CASSLGFPPNGYTF. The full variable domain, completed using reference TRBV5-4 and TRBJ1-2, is ETGVTQSPTHLIKTRGQQVTLRCSSQSGHNTVSWYQQALGQGPQFIFQYYREEENGRGNFPPRFSGLQFPNYSSELNVNALELDDSALYLCASSLGFPPNGYTFGSGTRLTVV.

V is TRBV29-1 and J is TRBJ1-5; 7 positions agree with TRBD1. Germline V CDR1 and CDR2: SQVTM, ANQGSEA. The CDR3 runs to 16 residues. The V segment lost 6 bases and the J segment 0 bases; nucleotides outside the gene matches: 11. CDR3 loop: CSVSLGTAYSNQPQHF. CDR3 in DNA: TGCAGCGTCTCCCTCGGGACAGCATATAGCAATCAGCCCCAGCATTTT.

CDR3 DNA sequence: TGCGCCAGCAGCTTGCTACAGCTGGTCACCGGGGAGCTGTTTTTT. Residues: CASSLLQLVTGELFF. The rearrangement uses TRBV5-1 and TRBJ2-2, with D unclear. Germline V gene lookup returns CDR1 SGHRS and CDR2 YFSETQ. The CDR3 sequence is 15 residues long. The V end lost 1 base, the J end lost 4 bases, and 11 bases lay between the germline ends.

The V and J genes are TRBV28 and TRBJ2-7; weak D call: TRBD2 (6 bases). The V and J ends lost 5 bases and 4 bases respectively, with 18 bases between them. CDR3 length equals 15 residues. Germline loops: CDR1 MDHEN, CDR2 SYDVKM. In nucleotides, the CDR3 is TGTGCCAGCAGTCGATTAGGAGGGGCGCGGTACGAGCAGTACTTC. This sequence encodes CASSRLGGARYEQYF.

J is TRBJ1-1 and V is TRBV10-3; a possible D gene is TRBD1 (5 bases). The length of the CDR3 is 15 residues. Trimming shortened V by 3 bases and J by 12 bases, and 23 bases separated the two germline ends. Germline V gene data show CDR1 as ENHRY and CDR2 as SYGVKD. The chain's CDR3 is CAISDVYGTSGETFF. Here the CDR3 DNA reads TGTGCCATCAGTGACGTTTACGGGACGTCGGGGGAGACTTTCTTT.

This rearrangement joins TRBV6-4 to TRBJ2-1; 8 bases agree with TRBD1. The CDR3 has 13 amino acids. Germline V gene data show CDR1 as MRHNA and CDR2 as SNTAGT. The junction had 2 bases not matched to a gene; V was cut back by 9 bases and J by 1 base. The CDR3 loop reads CARGDRSYNEQFF. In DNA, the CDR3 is TGTGCCAGAGGGGACAGGTCCTACAATGAGCAGTTCTTC.

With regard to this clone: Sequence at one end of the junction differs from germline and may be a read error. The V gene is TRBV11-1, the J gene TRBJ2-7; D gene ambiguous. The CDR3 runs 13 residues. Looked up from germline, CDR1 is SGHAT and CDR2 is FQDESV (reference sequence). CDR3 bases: TGTGCCAGCAGCTTAGATCTTCCTTCGGCAGTAATATTC. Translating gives CASSLDLPSAVIF.

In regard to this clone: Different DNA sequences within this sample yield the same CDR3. CDR3 nucleotide sequence: TGTGCCAGCAGCCAGACCTCCTCCGAGCAGTTCTTC. Translated, it gives CASSQTSSEQFF. V and J are TRBV11-3 and TRBJ2-1, with D hard to call. CDR1 and CDR2 from the germline V gene are SGHNT and YENEEA. Trimming pared 5 bases from V and 10 bases from J, leaving 12 bases between. This CDR3 comprises 12 residues. Looking up the rest from reference TRBV11-3 and TRBJ2-1 gives the full variable domain: EAGVVQSPRYKIIEKKQPVAFWCNPISGHNTLYWYLQNLGQGPELLIRYENEEAVDDSQLPKDRFSAERLKGVDSTLKIQPAELGDSAVYLCASSQTSSEQFFGPGTRLTVL.

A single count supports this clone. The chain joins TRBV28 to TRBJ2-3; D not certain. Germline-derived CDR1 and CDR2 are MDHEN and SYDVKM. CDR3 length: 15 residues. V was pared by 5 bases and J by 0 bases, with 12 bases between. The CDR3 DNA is TGTGCCAGCAGTGCCGCAGGACGGAGCACAGATACGCAGTATTTT. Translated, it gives CASSAAGRSTDTQYF.

DNA for the CDR3: TGTGCCAGCAGTTGGACGGTGAGCTCTGGAAACACCATATATTTT. Amino acid sequence: CASSWTVSSGNTIYF. The rearrangement joins TRBV28 to TRBJ1-3; D ambiguous. The CDR3 covers 15 residues. The germline V and J ends were trimmed by 4 bases and 0 bases, with 10 bases remaining between them. The germline CDR1 and CDR2 sequences are MDHEN and SYDVKM.

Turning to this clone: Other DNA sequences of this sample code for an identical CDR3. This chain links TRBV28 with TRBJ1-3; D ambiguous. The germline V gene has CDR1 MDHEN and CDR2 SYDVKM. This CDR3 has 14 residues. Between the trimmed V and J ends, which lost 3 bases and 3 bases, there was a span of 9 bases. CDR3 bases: TGTGCCAGCAGTTTGCTGGGAGGTGGAAACACCATATATTTT. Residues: CASSLLGGGNTIYF.

CDR3 in amino acids: CASSPWGASGTEAFF. As DNA, the CDR3 is TGTGCCAGCTCACCTTGGGGGGCATCGGGCACTGAAGCTTTCTTT. The rearrangement joins TRBV18 to TRBJ1-1; tentative D call: TRBD1 (6 bases). V was clipped by 3 bases and J by 4 bases, with 15 bases between them. The CDR3 is made up of 15 amino acids. Per germline, CDR1 KGHSH and CDR2 LQKENI.

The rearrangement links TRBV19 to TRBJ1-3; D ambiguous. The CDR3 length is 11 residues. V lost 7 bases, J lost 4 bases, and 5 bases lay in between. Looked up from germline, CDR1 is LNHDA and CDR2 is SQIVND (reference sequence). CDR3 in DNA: TGTGCCAGTACCGTCGGAAACACCATATATTTT. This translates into CASTVGNTIYF. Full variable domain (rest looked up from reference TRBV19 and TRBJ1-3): DGGITQSPKYLFRKEGQNVTLSCEQNLNHDAMYWYRQDPGQGLRLIYYSQIVNDFQKGDIAEGYSVSREKKESFPLTVTSAQKNPTAFYLCASTVGNTIYFGEGSWLTVV.

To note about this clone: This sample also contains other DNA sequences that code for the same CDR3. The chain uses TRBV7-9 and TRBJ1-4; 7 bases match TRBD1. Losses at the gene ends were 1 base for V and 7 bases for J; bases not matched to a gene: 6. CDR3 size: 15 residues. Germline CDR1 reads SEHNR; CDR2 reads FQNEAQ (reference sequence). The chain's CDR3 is CASSLGQGVGEKLFF. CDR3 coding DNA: TGTGCCAGCAGCTTAGGACAGGGCGTCGGTGAAAAACTGTTTTTT. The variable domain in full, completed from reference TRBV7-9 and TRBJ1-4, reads DTGVSQNPRHKITKRGQNVTFRCDPISEHNRLYWYRQTLGQGPEFLTYFQNEAQLEKSRLLSDRFSAERPKGSFSTLEIQRTEQGDSAMYLCASSLGQGVGEKLFFGSGTQLSVL.

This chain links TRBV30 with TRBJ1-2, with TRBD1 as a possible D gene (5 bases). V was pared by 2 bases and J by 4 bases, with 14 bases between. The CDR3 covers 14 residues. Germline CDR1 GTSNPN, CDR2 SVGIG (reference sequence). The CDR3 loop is CAWSLGTEFYGYTF. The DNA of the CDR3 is TGTGCCTGGAGTCTAGGGACGGAATTCTATGGCTACACCTTC.

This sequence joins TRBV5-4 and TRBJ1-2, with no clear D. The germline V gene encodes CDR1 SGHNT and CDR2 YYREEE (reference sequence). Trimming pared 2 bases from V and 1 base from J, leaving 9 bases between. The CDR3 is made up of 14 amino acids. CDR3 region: CASSFRTNNYGYTF. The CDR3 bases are TGTGCCAGCAGCTTCAGGACGAATAACTATGGCTACACCTTC. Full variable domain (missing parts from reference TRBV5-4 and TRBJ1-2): ETGVTQSPTHLIKTRGQQVTLRCSSQSGHNTVSWYQQALGQGPQFIFQYYREEENGRGNFPPRFSGLQFPNYSSELNVNALELDDSALYLCASSFRTNNYGYTFGSGTRLTVV.

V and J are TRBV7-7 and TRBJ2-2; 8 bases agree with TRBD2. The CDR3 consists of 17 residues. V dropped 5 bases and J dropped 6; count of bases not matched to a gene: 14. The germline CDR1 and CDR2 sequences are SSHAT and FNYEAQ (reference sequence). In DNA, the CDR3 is TGTGCCAGCAGCCCCCTCAGCGGGAGCAAGGAACCCGGGGAGCTGTTTTTT. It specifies CASSPLSGSKEPGELFF.

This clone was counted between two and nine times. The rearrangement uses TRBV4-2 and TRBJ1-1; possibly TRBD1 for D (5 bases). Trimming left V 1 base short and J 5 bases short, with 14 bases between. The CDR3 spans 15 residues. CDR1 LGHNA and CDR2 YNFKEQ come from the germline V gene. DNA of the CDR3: TGTGCCAGCAGCCAAGGAGTTTTGGGGGAAACTGAAGCTTTCTTT. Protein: CASSQGVLGETEAFF.

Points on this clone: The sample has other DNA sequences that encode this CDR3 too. The CDR3 sequence is CASSATSGSYEQYF. The CDR3 bases are TGCGCCAGCAGCGCAACTAGCGGGAGTTACGAGCAGTACTTC. V usage is TRBV5-1 and J usage is TRBJ2-7, with 11 bases identical to TRBD2. CDR1 SGHRS and CDR2 YFSETQ come from the germline V gene. The CDR3 runs to 14 residues. V lost 4 bases to trimming and J lost 4 bases; unmatched junction nucleotides: 4.

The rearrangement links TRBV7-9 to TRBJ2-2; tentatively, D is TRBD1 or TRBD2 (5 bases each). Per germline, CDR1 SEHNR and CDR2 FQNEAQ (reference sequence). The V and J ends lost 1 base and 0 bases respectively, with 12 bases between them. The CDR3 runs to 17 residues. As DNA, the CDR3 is TGTGCCAGCAGCTTAGGTCGGGACGGCGCGAACACCGGGGAGCTGTTTTTT. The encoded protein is CASSLGRDGANTGELFF.

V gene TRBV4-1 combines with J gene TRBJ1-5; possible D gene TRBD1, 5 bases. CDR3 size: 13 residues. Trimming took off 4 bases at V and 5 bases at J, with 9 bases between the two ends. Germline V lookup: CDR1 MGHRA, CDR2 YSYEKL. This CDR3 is CASSPSGDQPQHF. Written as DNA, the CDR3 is TGCGCCAGCAGCCCCTCGGGGGATCAGCCCCAGCATTTT.